This T cell receptor beta chain was sequenced for a study of shared clonotypes between healthy human individuals. A note on this clone: The antigen is undetermined.

Clones were sequenced by immunoSEQ multiplex PCR, and TCRdb holds only the in-frame ones, with some missing. Of about 2.1 million clones in the sample, just over 90% are singletons; the top ten hold over 1.5%. Points from the study as a whole: Memory subsets generally showed smaller estimated richness than naive subsets did. Sequencing of the sorted subsets was shown by rarefaction to be incomplete despite large depth. In having few donors, the study represented limited genetic and exposure-history diversity.

V gave up 3 bases and J gave up 3 bases; unmatched junction bases: 7. The CDR3 loop spans 15 amino acids. CDR1 and CDR2 from the germline V gene are SGDLS and YYNGEE. As defined, naive CD8 cells were CD45RO-negative and positively selected for CCR7, with terminally differentiated effector memory CD45RA+ cells excluded. Donors, without exception, were Caucasian adults residing in Nashville, Tennessee. The genes are TRBV9 and TRBJ1-1; 8 bases are shared with TRBD1. The sequence was collected from a man aged 18 to 35 in good health. Some clones in this sample may be carry-over from other donors' samples. The sample was naive CD8+ T cells from PBMCs. The DNA of the CDR3 is TGTGCCAGCAGCGCCACCCGACAGGGGTACACTGAAGCTTTCTTT. It encodes CASSATRQGYTEAFF. Full variable domain (outside the CDR3, taken from reference TRBV9 and TRBJ1-1): DSGVTQTPKHLITATGQRVTLRCSPRSGDLSVYWYQQSLDQGLQFLIQYYNGEERAKGNILERFSAQQFPDLHSELNLSSLELGDSALYFCASSATRQGYTEAFFGQGTRLTVV.